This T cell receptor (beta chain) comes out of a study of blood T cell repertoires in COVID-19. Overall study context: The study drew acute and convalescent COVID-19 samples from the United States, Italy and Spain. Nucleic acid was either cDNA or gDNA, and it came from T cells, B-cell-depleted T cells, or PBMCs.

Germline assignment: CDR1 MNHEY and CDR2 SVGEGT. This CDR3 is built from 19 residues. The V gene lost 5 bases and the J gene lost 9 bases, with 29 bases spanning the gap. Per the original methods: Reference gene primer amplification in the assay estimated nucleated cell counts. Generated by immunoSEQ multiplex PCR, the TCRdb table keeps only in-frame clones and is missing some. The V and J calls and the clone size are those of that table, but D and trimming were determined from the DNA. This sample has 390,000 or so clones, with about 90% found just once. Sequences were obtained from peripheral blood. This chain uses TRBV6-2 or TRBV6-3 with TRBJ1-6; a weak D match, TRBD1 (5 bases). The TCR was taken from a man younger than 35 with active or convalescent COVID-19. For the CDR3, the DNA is TGTGCCAGCAGTCCACCCCCTGGTCGGACGGGCTATAGGGGTTCACCCCTCCACTTT. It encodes CASSPPPGRTGYRGSPLHF.